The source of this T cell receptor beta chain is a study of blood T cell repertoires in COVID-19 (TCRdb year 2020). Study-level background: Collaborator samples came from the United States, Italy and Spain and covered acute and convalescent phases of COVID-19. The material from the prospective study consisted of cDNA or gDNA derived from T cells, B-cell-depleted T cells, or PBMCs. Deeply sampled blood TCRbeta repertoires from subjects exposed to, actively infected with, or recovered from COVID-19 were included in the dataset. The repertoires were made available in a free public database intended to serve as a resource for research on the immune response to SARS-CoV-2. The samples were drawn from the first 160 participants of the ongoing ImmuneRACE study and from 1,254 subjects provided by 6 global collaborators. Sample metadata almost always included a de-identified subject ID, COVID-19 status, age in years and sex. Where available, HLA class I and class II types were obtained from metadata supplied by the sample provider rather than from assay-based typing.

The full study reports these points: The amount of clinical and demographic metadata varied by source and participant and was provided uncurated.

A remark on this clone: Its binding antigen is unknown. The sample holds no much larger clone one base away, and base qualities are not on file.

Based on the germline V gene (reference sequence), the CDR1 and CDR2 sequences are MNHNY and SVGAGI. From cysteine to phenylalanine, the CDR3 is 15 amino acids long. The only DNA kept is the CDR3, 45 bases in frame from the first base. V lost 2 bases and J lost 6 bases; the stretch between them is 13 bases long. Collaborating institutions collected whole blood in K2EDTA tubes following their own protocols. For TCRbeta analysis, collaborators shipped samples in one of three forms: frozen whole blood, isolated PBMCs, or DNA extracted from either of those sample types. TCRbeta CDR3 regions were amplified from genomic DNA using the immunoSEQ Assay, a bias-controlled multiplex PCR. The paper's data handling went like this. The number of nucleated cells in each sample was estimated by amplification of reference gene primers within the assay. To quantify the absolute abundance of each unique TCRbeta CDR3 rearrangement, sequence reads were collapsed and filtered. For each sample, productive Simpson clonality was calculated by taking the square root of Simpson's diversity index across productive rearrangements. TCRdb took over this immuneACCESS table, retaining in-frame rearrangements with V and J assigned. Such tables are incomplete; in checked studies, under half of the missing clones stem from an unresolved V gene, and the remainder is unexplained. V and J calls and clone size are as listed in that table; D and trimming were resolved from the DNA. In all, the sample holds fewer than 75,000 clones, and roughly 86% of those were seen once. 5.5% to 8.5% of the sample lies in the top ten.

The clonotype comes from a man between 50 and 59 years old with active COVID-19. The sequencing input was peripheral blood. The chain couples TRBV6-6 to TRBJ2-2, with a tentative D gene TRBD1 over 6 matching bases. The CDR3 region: CASSYGPGVAGELFF. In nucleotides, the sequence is TGTGCCAGCAGTTACGGCCCAGGGGTGGCCGGGGAGCTGTTTTTT.